Here is one T cell receptor (beta chain) with its context. The data belong to a study of patients and donors after allogeneic stem cell transplantation. MiXCR, run by TCRdb on the RT-PCR reads, gives a single entry per CDR3 protein. The sample contains 900,000 to 1,000,000 distinct CDR3 sequences, more than 15% of which appear only once. The ends were cut back, 4 bases at V and 3 bases at J, with 14 bases in the middle. CDR1 SGHNT and CDR2 YYREEE come from the germline V gene (reference sequence). The length of the CDR3 is 15 residues. J is TRBJ2-1 and V is TRBV5-4; either TRBD1 or TRBD2 may supply D (6 bases each). Sequencing was done on a sample of blood, either unsorted or a sorted T cell fraction (not recorded which). This receptor was obtained from a human donor who was either an allogeneic HSCT recipient or a stem cell or donor lymphocyte infusion donor (not recorded which). It is not recorded whose cells these are; they may come from a transplant donor. In DNA form, the CDR3 reads TGTGCCAGCAGCGTTGGGGGGCCATTCTACAATGAGCAGTTCTTC. Its translation: CASSVGGPFYNEQFF.